These 20 T cell receptor beta chains came from one sample sequenced in a study of naive and memory T cell subsets. The study's findings and limits: A few larger clonotypes appeared in naive repertoires, especially CD8, possibly memory cells re-expressing CD45RA.

The beta constant-region primer was an equimolar mix of two oligonucleotides covering TRBC1 and TRBC2. Ligated cDNA was amplified by four rounds of PCR with nested alpha and beta constant-region primers and SP2. TCRdb analysed the UMI-ligation and nested PCR reads with MiXCR anew, one entry per CDR3 protein. The sample has 150,000 or so distinct CDR3 sequences, over 20% seen once. No antigen has been assigned to these receptors. The sequenced sample consisted of naive CD4+ T cells from blood. The receptors here all came from a human donor in good health.

This clonotype has just one count. The V and J genes are TRBV3-1 and TRBJ2-2; 9 bases agree with TRBD2. Germline V CDR1 and CDR2: LGHDT, YNNKEL (reference sequence). V trimming: 1 base; J trimming: 3 bases; junction bases outside the gene matches: 3. The CDR3 consists of 16 residues. In DNA form, the CDR3 reads TGTGCCAGCAGCCAAGTTAGCGGGAGTCACACCGGGGAGCTGTTTTTT. Amino acids: CASSQVSGSHTGELFF.

A note on this clonotype: One base away lies a much larger clone, so this may be a sequencing read error. The chain carries TRBV7-2 and TRBJ2-1; 11 bases agree with TRBD2. J gave up 2 bases and V 2 bases, and 2 bases lay outside the gene matches. Germline CDR1 is SGHTA and CDR2 is FQGNSA. The CDR3 is 16 residues long. DNA of the CDR3: TGTGCCAGCAGCTTACCTAGCGGGAGGCCCTACAATGAGCAGTTCTTC. It translates to CASSLPSGRPYNEQFF.

This clonotype was detected ten times or more. This rearrangement joins TRBV20-1 to TRBJ2-1; D is tentatively TRBD1 or TRBD2 (5 bases each). The germline V gene encodes CDR1 DFQATT and CDR2 SNEGSKA (reference sequence). CDR3 length: 16 residues. V was trimmed by 3 bases and J by 0 bases, leaving 15 bases between them. The CDR3 reads CSARNLGVGSYNEQFF. Written as DNA, the CDR3 is TGCAGTGCTAGGAACCTGGGGGTAGGCTCCTACAATGAGCAGTTCTTC.

Only one count was recorded for this clonotype. The V and J genes are TRBV20-1 and TRBJ1-4, with no clear D. CDR1 and CDR2 (germline): DFQATT, SNEGSKA (reference sequence). The CDR3 totals 13 residues. The ends were cut back, 2 bases at V and 7 bases at J, with 11 bases in the middle. The CDR3 reads CSARTPTTEKLFF. The CDR3 nucleotides read TGCAGTGCTAGAACTCCGACGACTGAAAAACTGTTTTTT.

The genes are TRBV4-2 and TRBJ2-4, with a weak D call TRBD1 (5 bases). Trimming pared 1 base from V and 0 bases from J, leaving 10 bases between. The CDR3 consists of 16 residues. Germline-derived CDR1 and CDR2 are LGHNA and YNFKEQ. CDR3 sequence reads: CASSQAGQLAKNIQYF. The CDR3 region has the DNA TGTGCCAGCAGCCAAGCAGGGCAGTTAGCCAAAAACATTCAGTACTTC.

The V gene is TRBV6-2 or TRBV6-3, the J gene TRBJ1-3; TRBD1 is a possible D gene (5 bases). V lost 4 bases, J lost 0 bases, and 7 bases lay in between. The CDR3 runs to 14 residues. The germline gives CDR1 MNHEY, CDR2 SVGEGT. DNA of the CDR3: TGTGCCAGCAGTTGGACAAGCTCTGGAAACACCATATATTTT. It translates to CASSWTSSGNTIYF.

The chain uses TRBV28 and TRBJ2-2; 8 bases match TRBD1. J was trimmed by 8 bases and V by 2 bases; bases with no gene match: 7. The CDR3 is 15 amino acids. Per the germline V gene, CDR1 is MDHEN and CDR2 is SYDVKM. In DNA, the CDR3 is TGTGCCAGCAGTTTACCGGGACAGGCAGCGGGGGAGCTGTTTTTT. Protein product: CASSLPGQAAGELFF.

The V and J genes are TRBV7-3 and TRBJ2-2; 7 nucleotides line up with TRBD2. Germline V CDR1 and CDR2: SGHTA, FQGTGA. The CDR3 runs to 15 residues. J was trimmed by 4 bases and V by 3 bases; bases with no gene match: 5. The CDR3 nucleotides read TGTGCCAGCAGCTTCCGAGCGGGGTCCACCGGGGAGCTGTTTTTT. Amino acid sequence: CASSFRAGSTGELFF.

This chain uses TRBV5-1 with TRBJ2-6; D not certain. Germline CDR1 is SGHRS and CDR2 is YFSETQ. V dropped 3 bases and J dropped 0 bases, with 10 bases sitting between them. The CDR3 has 16 amino acids. The CDR3 DNA follows: TGCGCCAGCAGCTATCTATCCAGCTCTGGGGCCAACGTCCTGACTTTC. It yields the protein CASSYLSSSGANVLTF.

Ten or more counts support this clonotype. The V gene is TRBV18, the J gene TRBJ2-7; 8 bases fit TRBD2. V gave up 8 bases and J gave up 0 bases; unmatched junction bases: 6. In germline, CDR1 is KGHSH, CDR2 LQKENI. The CDR3 totals 14 residues. The CDR3 sequence is CASLGRAASYEQYF. In DNA form, the CDR3 reads TGTGCCAGCCTCGGGAGGGCCGCCTCCTACGAGCAGTACTTC. The entire variable domain, with the rest obtained from reference TRBV18 and TRBJ2-7, is as follows: NAGVMQNPRHLVRRRGQEARLRCSPMKGHSHVYWYRQLPEEGLKFMVYLQKENIIDESGMPKERFSAEFPKEGPSILRIQQVVRGDSAAYFCASLGRAASYEQYFGPGTRLTVT.

This clonotype turned up a few times. In DNA form, the CDR3 reads TGTGCCAGCCCGAAGGAGGGTACAGGGACCTACAATGAGCAGTTCTTC. Its protein is CASPKEGTGTYNEQFF. The chain combines TRBV2 with TRBJ2-1; D may correspond to TRBD1 or TRBD2 (6 bases each). V was trimmed by 8 bases and J by 2 bases, leaving 19 bases between them. This CDR3 spans 16 amino acids. The V gene's germline CDR1 is SNHLY and CDR2 FYNNEI.

This chain connects TRBV20-1 to TRBJ1-1; D ambiguous. The CDR3 runs 11 residues. The germline V gene encodes CDR1 DFQATT and CDR2 SNEGSKA (reference sequence). Trimming stripped 3 bases from V and 3 bases from J, with 5 bases between. CDR3 in amino acids: CSASSYTEAFF. The CDR3 DNA reads TGCAGTGCTAGCTCGTACACTGAAGCTTTCTTT.

The chain couples TRBV20-1 to TRBJ2-1, with 10 bases that match TRBD1. Germline CDR1 reads DFQATT; CDR2 reads SNEGSKA (reference sequence). Trimming at V came to 1 base and at J to 10 bases, leaving 10 bases not matched to a gene. The CDR3 runs 15 residues. This CDR3 is CSARAPGQGSEEQFF. DNA of the CDR3: TGCAGTGCTAGAGCCCCGGGACAGGGGTCCGAGGAGCAGTTCTTC.

The CDR3 DNA follows: TGTGCCAGTAGGACGACAGGGATAAGCTCCTACAATGAGCAGTTCTTC. This encodes CASRTTGISSYNEQFF. This chain connects TRBV19 to TRBJ2-1, with TRBD1 identical over 7 bases. The J segment lost 0 bases and the V segment lost 6 bases, leaving 8 bases of the junction unmatched. The CDR3 is 16 residues long. Germline CDR1 is LNHDA and CDR2 is SQIVND (reference sequence).

This chain connects TRBV30 to TRBJ2-7; TRBD1 agrees at 9 bases. The CDR3 totals 14 residues. CDR1 is GTSNPN and CDR2 is SVGIG in the germline V gene (reference sequence). Losses at the gene ends were 4 bases for V and 3 bases for J; bases not matched to a gene: 7. Here the CDR3 reads CAWKRRDRDYEQYF. CDR3 bases: TGTGCCTGGAAACGAAGGGACAGGGACTACGAGCAGTACTTC. The whole variable domain, filled in from reference TRBV30 and TRBJ2-7, reads SQTIHQWPATLVQPVGSPLSLECTVEGTSNPNLYWYRQAAGRGLQLLFYSVGIGQISSEVPQNLSASRPQDRQFILSSKKLLLSDSGFYLCAWKRRDRDYEQYFGPGTRLTVT.

The chain uses TRBV12-3 or TRBV12-4 and TRBJ2-7; 9 positions match TRBD2. This CDR3 is 15 amino acids long. The V and J ends lost 6 bases and 6 bases, in that order; junction bases with no gene match: 12. CDR3 region: CASSPQWAGGREQYF. CDR3 DNA sequence: TGTGCCAGCAGCCCCCAATGGGCGGGAGGGCGCGAGCAGTACTTC.

This clonotype was seen a handful of times. The chain carries TRBV28 and TRBJ1-1; tentatively, D is TRBD1 (6 bases). V gave up 3 bases and J gave up 11 bases, with 19 bases separating them. This CDR3 region has 14 residues. CDR1 is MDHEN, CDR2 SYDVKM, per germline. The CDR3 nucleotides read TGTGCCAGCAGTTTTTCGGGAGGACAGTCGGAGGCTTTCTTT. Its translation is CASSFSGGQSEAFF.

This clonotype has a handful of counts. J is TRBJ2-1 and V is TRBV3-1; no clear D gene. V was cut by 2 bases and J by 2 bases, with 10 bases left in between. This CDR3 is 15 amino acids long. Germline V gene data show CDR1 as LGHDT and CDR2 as YNNKEL (reference sequence). CDR3 region: CASSQWPSPYNEQFF. CDR3 nucleotide sequence: TGTGCCAGCAGCCAATGGCCAAGTCCCTACAATGAGCAGTTCTTC.

The genes are TRBV7-8 and TRBJ2-3; no reliable D call. Per the germline V gene, CDR1 is SGHVS and CDR2 is FQNEAQ. The CDR3 loop spans 14 amino acids. The V gene lost 0 bases and the J gene lost 4 bases, with 8 bases spanning the gap. CDR3 in DNA: TGTGCCAGCAGCTTAGCGCGGACCTCAGATACGCAGTATTTT. Its translation is CASSLARTSDTQYF.

This clonotype turned up a few times. The gene calls are TRBV28 and TRBJ2-3; D remains unclear. CDR1 is MDHEN, CDR2 SYDVKM, per germline. The CDR3 extends over 11 amino acids. Trimming left V 5 bases short and J 12 bases short, with 12 bases between. The CDR3 region is CASSVDRPQYF. DNA of the CDR3: TGTGCCAGCAGTGTGGACCGACCCCAGTATTTT.